A single sample is the source of the 18 T cell receptor beta chains below, sequenced in a study of early T cells in non-severe SARS-CoV-2 infection. TCRdb ran MiXCR on the 5' RACE reads and lists one entry per CDR3 protein. The data contain tens of thousands of distinct CDR3 sequences, about 16% of them singletons. Sequencing was performed on whole blood. These receptors were collected from an adult who was a healthcare worker with PCR-confirmed SARS-CoV-2 infection or an uninfected control (not recorded which).

The chain links TRBV12-3 or TRBV12-4 to TRBJ2-5, with TRBD2 matching over 9 bases. V gave up 4 bases and J gave up 5 bases; unmatched junction bases: 5. The CDR3 is made up of 14 amino acids. CDR3 amino acids: CASSYWTSEETQYF. The CDR3 DNA follows: TGTGCCAGCAGTTACTGGACTAGCGAGGAGACCCAGTACTTC.

This clonotype was found many times. The chain carries TRBV5-1 and TRBJ2-3, with 8 bases fitting TRBD1. The CDR3 totals 18 residues. The V gene's germline CDR1 is SGHRS and CDR2 YFSETQ. Trimming at V came to 1 base and at J to 2 bases, leaving 12 bases not matched to a gene. The CDR3 bases are TGCGCCAGCAGCTTGTGGGAGCGACAGGGGCGAACCACAGATACGCAGTATTTT. This sequence encodes CASSLWERQGRTTDTQYF.

This chain joins TRBV28 and TRBJ2-3; D gene unclear. This CDR3 comprises 13 residues. Trimming pared 7 bases from V and 1 base from J, leaving 9 bases between. Germline loops: CDR1 MDHEN, CDR2 SYDVKM. The CDR3 reads CASTHPGTDTQYF. The CDR3 DNA is TGTGCCAGCACCCATCCCGGCACAGATACGCAGTATTTT.

This clonotype has only a few counts. This chain uses TRBV28 with TRBJ2-5; D remains unclear. V lost 5 bases and J lost 5, with 12 bases in between. Germline CDR1 MDHEN, CDR2 SYDVKM. There are 13 residues in the CDR3. CDR3 residues: CASSPTNGETQYF. The DNA for the CDR3 is TGTGCCAGCAGTCCCACCAATGGGGAGACCCAGTACTTC.

This clonotype has just a few counts. CDR3: CASSSTVVGGYEQYF. The CDR3, as DNA: TGTGCCAGCAGTTCAACCGTCGTTGGAGGCTACGAGCAGTACTTC. The V call is TRBV28, the J call TRBJ2-7; possible D gene TRBD2, 5 bases. V was clipped by 4 bases and J by 3 bases, with 16 bases between them. This CDR3 is 15 amino acids long. CDR1 and CDR2 (germline): MDHEN, SYDVKM.

The chain employs TRBV25-1 and TRBJ1-4, with 9 bases lining up with TRBD1. Looked up from germline, CDR1 is MGHDK and CDR2 is SYGVNS. The CDR3 has 18 amino acids. The junction had 16 bases not matched to a gene; V was cut back by 5 bases and J by 6 bases. The CDR3 DNA sequence: TGTGCCAGCAGTTCGCGCGTGAGGACAGGGGAAGAGGATGAAAAACTGTTTTTT. This codes for CASSSRVRTGEEDEKLFF.

V gene TRBV20-1 combines with J gene TRBJ1-1; 10 positions agree with TRBD1. CDR1 DFQATT and CDR2 SNEGSKA come from the germline V gene (reference sequence). This CDR3 is built from 15 residues. V was clipped by 6 bases and J by 5 bases; unmatched bases: 12. CDR3 protein: CSAKGQGFGRTEAFF. DNA for the CDR3: TGCAGTGCAAAGGGACAGGGGTTTGGGAGGACTGAAGCTTTCTTT.

The chain couples TRBV12-5 to TRBJ1-1; 8 positions agree with TRBD1. The trim removed 4 bases at V and 4 bases at J, leaving 14 bases unmatched. This CDR3 spans 17 amino acids. Germline V CDR1 and CDR2: LGHNT, FRNRAP. CDR3: CASGSERQGRLVTEAFF. The CDR3 coding sequence is TGTGCTAGTGGTTCGGAACGACAGGGGAGGTTAGTCACTGAAGCTTTCTTT.

This clonotype was detected only a few times. V and J are TRBV28 and TRBJ2-1, with TRBD2 matching over 7 bases. This CDR3 region has 15 residues. Trimming cost V 3 bases and J 4 bases; bases outside gene matches: 6. Germline CDR1 reads MDHEN; CDR2 reads SYDVKM. The CDR3 loop reads CASSLRLALYNEQFF. CDR3 sequence (DNA): TGTGCCAGCAGTTTGCGACTAGCCCTGTACAATGAGCAGTTCTTC.

The chain combines TRBV20-1 with TRBJ2-1; 12 nucleotides line up with TRBD2. In germline, CDR1 is DFQATT, CDR2 SNEGSKA (reference sequence). The CDR3 is 15 amino acids. Trimming cost V 1 base and J 4 bases; bases outside gene matches: 2. The CDR3 here is CSARGTSGKYNEQFF. As DNA, the CDR3 is TGCAGTGCTAGAGGGACTAGCGGGAAATACAATGAGCAGTTCTTC.

This clonotype was counted between two and nine times. The rearrangement joins TRBV6-5 to TRBJ1-4, with D hard to call. The V gene's germline CDR1 is MNHEY and CDR2 SVGAGI. Trimming shortened V by 5 bases and J by 1 base, and 8 bases separated the two germline ends. The CDR3 extends over 14 amino acids. Here the CDR3 DNA reads TGTGCCAGCAGTCCGACTCTAACTAATGAAAAACTGTTTTTT. As protein: CASSPTLTNEKLFF.

This clonotype has a count of ten or more. The chain links TRBV20-1 to TRBJ2-1; D not certain. V gave up 5 bases and J gave up 6 bases, with 11 bases separating them. The CDR3 consists of 12 residues. Germline V gene sequence: CDR1 DFQATT, CDR2 SNEGSKA (reference sequence). CDR3 residues: CSAWQEFNEQFF. Here the CDR3 DNA reads TGCAGTGCTTGGCAGGAATTCAATGAGCAGTTCTTC.

As DNA, the CDR3 is TGTGCCAGCCGGATGTCGGGGGCCAACGTCCTGACTTTC. Amino acid sequence: CASRMSGANVLTF. V gene TRBV19 combines with J gene TRBJ2-6; D is uncertain. V was shortened by 9 bases and J by 4 bases, with 10 bases between the two germline ends. Germline CDR1 reads LNHDA; CDR2 reads SQIVND (reference sequence). CDR3 length equals 13 residues.

This clonotype has ten or more counts. The chain combines TRBV30 with TRBJ2-1; no reliable D call. The CDR3 is 14 amino acids. The germline CDR1 and CDR2 sequences are GTSNPN and SVGIG (reference sequence). The V end was cut by 0 bases, the J end by 10 bases, with 16 bases between. DNA of the CDR3: TGTGCCTGGAGTGTAAGAAATCTACAAAAGGAGCAGTTCTTC. Its translation is CAWSVRNLQKEQFF.

V usage is TRBV3-1 and J usage is TRBJ1-5; TRBD1 might be the D (5 bases). Trimming removed 1 base from V and 6 bases from J, with 10 bases in between. The CDR3 contains 14 residues. Germline-derived CDR1 and CDR2 are LGHDT and YNNKEL (reference sequence). CDR3 DNA: TGTGCCAGCAGCCAAGGGCCCGGGGGTCAGCCCCAGCATTTT. Translated, it gives CASSQGPGGQPQHF.

This chain connects TRBV24-1 to TRBJ2-3; TRBD1 is a possible D gene (6 bases). Trimming removed 2 bases from V and 3 bases from J, with 14 bases in between. CDR3 size: 16 residues. The germline V gene encodes CDR1 KGHDR and CDR2 SFDVKD. CDR3 amino acids: CATSDSSQGRTDTQYF. Written as DNA, the CDR3 is TGTGCCACCAGTGATTCATCCCAGGGGAGAACAGATACGCAGTATTTT.

This clonotype was detected a few times. The chain recombines TRBV28 with TRBJ2-5, with 8 bases fitting TRBD1. Germline assignment: CDR1 MDHEN and CDR2 SYDVKM. This CDR3 is 13 amino acids long. After removal of 6 bases from V and 4 bases from J, the junction contained 4 bases not matched to a gene. In nucleotides, the CDR3 is TGTGCCAGCAGATCAGGGGGCGTAGAGACCCAGTACTTC. This sequence encodes CASRSGGVETQYF.

This clonotype was counted a few times. The chain carries TRBV5-1 and TRBJ1-5, with a weak D call TRBD1 (6 bases). With 4 bases removed from V and 6 bases from J, the gap between germline ends came to 14 bases. The CDR3 is 14 residues long. Germline CDR1 reads SGHRS; CDR2 reads YFSETQ. The CDR3: CASSQRGQGQPQHF. In DNA form, the CDR3 reads TGCGCCAGCAGCCAACGGGGGCAGGGTCAGCCCCAGCATTTT.